These T cell receptor beta chains were read from a single sample in a study of T cells after yellow fever vaccination. MiXCR, applied by TCRdb to the 5' RACE reads, yields one record per CDR3 protein. The sample contains 450,000 to 600,000 distinct CDR3 sequences, approximately 13% of which appear only once. Sequencing was performed on PBMCs, taken on the day of the yellow fever booster vaccination. These receptors came from a man younger than 45 who received the YFV17D yellow fever vaccine. CDR3s include the opening cysteine and the closing phenylalanine or tryptophan. Each record gives: D gene, clone size, J gene, V gene, CDR3 DNA, CDR3 protein. A D gene is named only where the DNA matches it firmly. Not all rows give a size; the values are once, few, many and, for expanded clones, a class.

D gene: TRBD2; clone size: few; J gene: TRBJ2-1; V gene: TRBV11-2; CDR3 DNA: TGTGCCAGCAGCCCCCCTGCGCGACTAGCGGGACTCTCCTACAATGAGCAGTTCTTC; CDR3 protein: CASSPPARLAGLSYNEQFF
D gene: .; clone size: .; J gene: TRBJ2-2; V gene: TRBV5-1; CDR3 DNA: TGCGCCAGCAGGGCCGACACCGGGGAGCTGTTTTTT; CDR3 protein: CASRADTGELFF
D gene: TRBD2; clone size: many; J gene: TRBJ2-7; V gene: TRBV6-1; CDR3 DNA: TGTGCCAGCAGAGAAAGCGGGAGGGCTTACGAGCAGTACTTC; CDR3 protein: CASRESGRAYEQYF
D gene: .; clone size: few; J gene: TRBJ1-6; V gene: TRBV7-2; CDR3 DNA: TGTGCCAGCAGCGGACGGTCCAGCTCCTATAATTCACCCCTCCACTTT; CDR3 protein: CASSGRSSSYNSPLHF
D gene: .; clone size: .; J gene: TRBJ1-1; V gene: TRBV9; CDR3 DNA: TGTGCCAGCAGCGTAGTCGGGGACCCTATCACTGAAGCTTTCTTT; CDR3 protein: CASSVVGDPITEAFF
D gene: TRBD2; clone size: .; J gene: TRBJ2-3; V gene: TRBV3-1; CDR3 DNA: TGTGCCAGCAGCCAACGGACCGAACTAGCGGGAGTTGATACGCAGTATTTT; CDR3 protein: CASSQRTELAGVDTQYF
D gene: TRBD1; clone size: few; J gene: TRBJ2-7; V gene: TRBV28; CDR3 DNA: TGTGCCAGCACAGCGTTGTACAGGGGCGAGCAGTACTTC; CDR3 protein: CASTALYRGEQYF
D gene: TRBD1; clone size: few; J gene: TRBJ2-1; V gene: TRBV20-1; CDR3 DNA: TGCAGTGCTAGGGGACAGGGCAACAATGAGCAGTTCTTC; CDR3 protein: CSARGQGNNEQFF
D gene: .; clone size: .; J gene: TRBJ2-6; V gene: TRBV29-1; CDR3 DNA: TGCAGCGTCTCGGACAGTCAGGCTGGGGCCAACGTCCTGACTTTC; CDR3 protein: CSVSDSQAGANVLTF
D gene: TRBD2; clone size: .; J gene: TRBJ2-3; V gene: TRBV3-1; CDR3 DNA: TGTGCCAGCAGTCCTTTCGCGGGAGGCGGCACAGATACGCAGTATTTT; CDR3 protein: CASSPFAGGGTDTQYF
D gene: .; clone size: .; J gene: TRBJ2-1; V gene: TRBV28; CDR3 DNA: TGTGCCAGCAGCCAAAGCCTAGCGAAGATCTCCTACAATGAGCAGTTCTTC; CDR3 protein: CASSQSLAKISYNEQFF
D gene: .; clone size: .; J gene: TRBJ2-4; V gene: TRBV2; CDR3 DNA: TGTGCCAGCAGTGGGTCTAGCGAGGGCATTCAGTACTTC; CDR3 protein: CASSGSSEGIQYF
D gene: .; clone size: few; J gene: TRBJ2-5; V gene: TRBV24-1; CDR3 DNA: TGTGCCACCAGTGATACCCAGGGGCGGCAAGAGACCCAGTACTTC; CDR3 protein: CATSDTQGRQETQYF
D gene: .; clone size: many; J gene: TRBJ2-3; V gene: TRBV5-1; CDR3 DNA: TGCGCCAGCAGCTCCGGGGTGCTTTCAACTCCAGATACGCAGTATTTT; CDR3 protein: CASSSGVLSTPDTQYF
D gene: .; clone size: .; J gene: TRBJ1-5; V gene: TRBV9; CDR3 DNA: TGTGCCAGCAGCGTAGGCAGTAGCAATCAGCCCCAGCATTTT; CDR3 protein: CASSVGSSNQPQHF
D gene: .; clone size: .; J gene: TRBJ1-2; V gene: TRBV5-1; CDR3 DNA: TGCGCCAGCAGCTTGAGTAATACGGGGGATACTGGCTACACCTTC; CDR3 protein: CASSLSNTGDTGYTF
D gene: .; clone size: .; J gene: TRBJ1-1; V gene: TRBV6-5; CDR3 DNA: TGTGCCAGCAGTTACCCCAGCCAAAACACTGAAGCTTTCTTT; CDR3 protein: CASSYPSQNTEAFF
D gene: .; clone size: few; J gene: TRBJ1-5; V gene: TRBV20-1; CDR3 DNA: TGCAGTGCTCCCGACCCAGGGGCCCTCGAGGCCCAGCATTTT; CDR3 protein: CSAPDPGALEAQHF
D gene: .; clone size: many; J gene: TRBJ2-7; V gene: TRBV30; CDR3 DNA: TGTGCCTGGAGTGCCCTTTTTAGGGCGGGCGAGCAGTACTTC; CDR3 protein: CAWSALFRAGEQYF
D gene: TRBD2; clone size: .; J gene: TRBJ2-4; V gene: TRBV30; CDR3 DNA: TGTGCCTTATCGGCCACTAGCGGTCACATTCAGTACTTC; CDR3 protein: CALSATSGHIQYF
D gene: .; clone size: few; J gene: TRBJ2-7; V gene: TRBV2; CDR3 DNA: TGTGCCAGCAGTGATCTTCGTCCAGGAGCCTACGAGCAGTACTTC; CDR3 protein: CASSDLRPGAYEQYF
D gene: .; clone size: .; J gene: TRBJ2-1; V gene: TRBV7-8; CDR3 DNA: TGTGCCAGCAGCCCCGGCCCTAGCAGTGAGCAGTTCTTC; CDR3 protein: CASSPGPSSEQFF
D gene: .; clone size: many; J gene: TRBJ2-1; V gene: TRBV20-1; CDR3 DNA: TGCAGTGCTAGAGAACTATTTCGAAATGAGCAGTTCTTC; CDR3 protein: CSARELFRNEQFF
D gene: TRBD1; clone size: .; J gene: TRBJ2-7; V gene: TRBV7-8; CDR3 DNA: TGTGCCAGCAGCTTAGGGGGACAGGTTTACTACGAGCAGTACTTC; CDR3 protein: CASSLGGQVYYEQYF
D gene: TRBD1; clone size: many; J gene: TRBJ2-1; V gene: TRBV3-1; CDR3 DNA: TGTGCCAGCAGCCTTGACAGGGGGCTCTACAATGAGCAGTTCTTC; CDR3 protein: CASSLDRGLYNEQFF
D gene: .; clone size: .; J gene: TRBJ2-2; V gene: TRBV7-9; CDR3 DNA: TGTGCCAGCAGCTTAGGTGGAGGAGCCGGGGAGCTGTTTTTT; CDR3 protein: CASSLGGGAGELFF
D gene: .; clone size: .; J gene: TRBJ2-2; V gene: TRBV6-2/TRBV6-3; CDR3 DNA: TGTGCCAGCAGGAGCTCCCGAGCGGTAAACACCGGGGAGCTGTTTTTT; CDR3 protein: CASRSSRAVNTGELFF
D gene: .; clone size: .; J gene: TRBJ2-7; V gene: TRBV27; CDR3 DNA: TGTACCATCTGTTTATATCGGTTTAGTACCTCGGACAAGAACTACGAGCAGTACTTC; CDR3 protein: CTICLYRFSTSDKNYEQYF
D gene: .; clone size: few; J gene: TRBJ2-7; V gene: TRBV6-5; CDR3 DNA: TGTGCCAGCAGCCGAACGAACTACGAGCAGTACTTC; CDR3 protein: CASSRTNYEQYF
D gene: TRBD1; clone size: few; J gene: TRBJ2-5; V gene: TRBV7-2; CDR3 DNA: TGTGCCAGCAGTCATCGGACAGGCCAAGAGACCCAGTACTTC; CDR3 protein: CASSHRTGQETQYF
D gene: TRBD2; clone size: few; J gene: TRBJ2-2; V gene: TRBV18; CDR3 DNA: TGTGCCAGCCCCCCCCTAGCGGGAGGATCGTCCACCGGGGAGCTGTTTTTT; CDR3 protein: CASPPLAGGSSTGELFF
D gene: .; clone size: .; J gene: TRBJ2-4; V gene: TRBV11-2; CDR3 DNA: TGTGCCAGCAGCTTAATTGAGCAGCTAAACATTCAGTACTTC; CDR3 protein: CASSLIEQLNIQYF
D gene: .; clone size: few; J gene: TRBJ1-5; V gene: TRBV7-9; CDR3 DNA: TGTGCCAGCAGCGTAGGAACTCAGCCCCAGCATTTT; CDR3 protein: CASSVGTQPQHF
D gene: .; clone size: many; J gene: TRBJ2-2; V gene: TRBV12-3/TRBV12-4; CDR3 DNA: TGTGCCAGCAGTTTAGTGGGAAGCGGGGAGCTGTTTTTT; CDR3 protein: CASSLVGSGELFF
D gene: .; clone size: few; J gene: TRBJ1-2; V gene: TRBV10-2; CDR3 DNA: TGCGCCAGCAGTGTGGCAGGGTCCTTTAACTATGGCTACACCTTC; CDR3 protein: CASSVAGSFNYGYTF
D gene: .; clone size: .; J gene: TRBJ1-3; V gene: TRBV5-4; CDR3 DNA: TGTGCCAGCAGCACCGGGGGGGATTGGGGGCGAAACACCATATATTTT; CDR3 protein: CASSTGGDWGRNTIYF
D gene: .; clone size: few; J gene: TRBJ1-1; V gene: TRBV6-5; CDR3 DNA: TGTGCCAGCAGTTATGGAGCAGGGCACACTGAAGCTTTCTTT; CDR3 protein: CASSYGAGHTEAFF